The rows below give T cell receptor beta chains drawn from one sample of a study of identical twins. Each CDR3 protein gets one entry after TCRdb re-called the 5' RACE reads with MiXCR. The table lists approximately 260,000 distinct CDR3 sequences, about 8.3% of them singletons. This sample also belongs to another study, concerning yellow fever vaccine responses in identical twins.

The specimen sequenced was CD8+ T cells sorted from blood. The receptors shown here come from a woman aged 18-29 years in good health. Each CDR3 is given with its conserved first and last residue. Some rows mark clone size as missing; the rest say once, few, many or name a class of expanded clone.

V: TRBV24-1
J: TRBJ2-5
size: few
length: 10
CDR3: CATREETQYF

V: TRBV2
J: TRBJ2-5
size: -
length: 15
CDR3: CASRQDRIYQETQYF

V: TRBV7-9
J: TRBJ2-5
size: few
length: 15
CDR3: CASSSGLAGTETQYF

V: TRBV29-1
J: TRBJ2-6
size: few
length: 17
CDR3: CSVEDRTDNSGANVLTF

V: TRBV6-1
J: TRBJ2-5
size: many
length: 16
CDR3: CASSPGLAGGRETQYF

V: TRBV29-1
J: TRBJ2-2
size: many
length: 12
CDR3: CSQRQNTGELFF

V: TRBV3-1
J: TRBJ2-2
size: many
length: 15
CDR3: CASSLGGSNTGELFF

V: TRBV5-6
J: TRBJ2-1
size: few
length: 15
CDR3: CASWPGTGAFYEQFF

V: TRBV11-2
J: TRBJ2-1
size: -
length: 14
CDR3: CASSPPSGNNEQFF

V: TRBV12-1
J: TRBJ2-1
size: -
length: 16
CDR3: CASGPGLRGVGTPQFF

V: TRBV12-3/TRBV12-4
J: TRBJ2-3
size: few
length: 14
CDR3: CATGQGASTDTQYF

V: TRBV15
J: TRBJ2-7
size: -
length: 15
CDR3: CATSRGDREVYEQYF

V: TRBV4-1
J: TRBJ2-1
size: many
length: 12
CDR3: CASSQSGDEQFF

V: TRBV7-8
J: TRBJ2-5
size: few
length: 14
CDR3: CASSLWDTQETQYF

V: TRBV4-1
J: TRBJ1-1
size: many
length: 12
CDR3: CASSEGNTEAFF

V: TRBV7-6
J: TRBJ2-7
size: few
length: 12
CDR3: CASSSVSGEQYF

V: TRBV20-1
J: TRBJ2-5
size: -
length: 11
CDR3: CSGRQGETQYF

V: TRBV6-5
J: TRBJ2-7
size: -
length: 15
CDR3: CASSYDRLFSYEQYF

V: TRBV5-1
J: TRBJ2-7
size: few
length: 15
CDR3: CASSLYDRGDYEQYF

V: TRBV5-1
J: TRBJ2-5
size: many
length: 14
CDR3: CASSLGTGEETQYF

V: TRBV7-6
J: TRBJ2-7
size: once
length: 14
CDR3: CASSLAEGFYEQYF

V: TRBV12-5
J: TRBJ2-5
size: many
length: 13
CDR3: CASGLAPRETQYF

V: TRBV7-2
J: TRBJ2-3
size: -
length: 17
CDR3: CASSLAPLTSYTDTQYF

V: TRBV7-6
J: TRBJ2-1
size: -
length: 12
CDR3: CASSFLSDEQFF

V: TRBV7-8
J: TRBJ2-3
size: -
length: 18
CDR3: CASSSRDSEGLVTDTQYF

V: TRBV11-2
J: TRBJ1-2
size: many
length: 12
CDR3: CASSLGEDGYTF

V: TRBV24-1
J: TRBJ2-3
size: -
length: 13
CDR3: CATSGRPTDTQYF

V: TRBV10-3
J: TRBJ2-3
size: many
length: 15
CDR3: CAIRIWTSGTDTQYF

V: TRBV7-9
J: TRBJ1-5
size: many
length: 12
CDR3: CAIRQGDQPQHF

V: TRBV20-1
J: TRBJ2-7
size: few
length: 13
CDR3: CSAPGPPTYEQYF

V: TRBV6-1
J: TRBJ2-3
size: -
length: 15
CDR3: CASSGGLFPLDTQYF

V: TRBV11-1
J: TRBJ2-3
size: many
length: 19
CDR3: CASSNTVSGRGTSTDTQYF

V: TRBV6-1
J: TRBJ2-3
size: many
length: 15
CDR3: CASSESRGGADTQYF

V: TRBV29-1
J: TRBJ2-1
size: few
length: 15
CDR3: CSVEDPFWEYNEQFF

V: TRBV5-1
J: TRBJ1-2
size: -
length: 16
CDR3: CASSLVLGSPDYGYTF

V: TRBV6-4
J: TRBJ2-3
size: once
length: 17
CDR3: CASSDSASGRLADTQYF

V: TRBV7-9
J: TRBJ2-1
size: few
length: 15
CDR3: CASSSSGRRYNEQFF

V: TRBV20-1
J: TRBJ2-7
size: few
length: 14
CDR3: CSATSGRVSYEQYF

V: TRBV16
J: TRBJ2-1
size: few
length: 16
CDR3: CASSPQLAGVSNEQFF

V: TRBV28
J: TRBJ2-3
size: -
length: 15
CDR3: CASSSTGIITDTQYF

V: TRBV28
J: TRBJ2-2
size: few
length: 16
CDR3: CASSYPRAGVTGELFF

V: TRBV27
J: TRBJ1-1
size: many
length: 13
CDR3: CASSLMSRTEAFF

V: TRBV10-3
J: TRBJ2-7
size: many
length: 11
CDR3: CATRTGYEQYF

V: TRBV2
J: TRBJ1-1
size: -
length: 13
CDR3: CASISETNTEAFF

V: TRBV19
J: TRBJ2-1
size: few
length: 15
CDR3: CASSLLAGEWNEQFF

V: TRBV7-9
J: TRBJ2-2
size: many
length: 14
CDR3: CASSLLPATGELFF